This T cell receptor (beta chain) was captured by sequencing in a study of graft-versus-host responses after intestinal transplantation. The V end lost 1 base, the J end lost 2 bases, and 9 bases lay between the germline ends. CDR1 and CDR2 (germline): SGHRS, YFSETQ. This CDR3 has 14 amino acids. TCRdb's copy holds only in-frame clones and misses some; the assay was immunoSEQ multiplex PCR. The sample has roughly 62,000 clones, roughly 89% seen once. For this clone: Antigen unknown.

Points from the study as a whole: The recipient marrow held GvH clones, and some of them showed up first in ileum or blood. Across patients carrying graft-donor T cell macrochimerism, allografts held high graft-versus-host to host-versus-graft clonal ratios.

The sequence was collected from a human patient who received an intestinal transplant, so some T cells may come from the graft donor. The rearrangement joins TRBV5-1 to TRBJ1-2; D gene ambiguous. This sample comprised PBMCs, obtained less than 130 days after intestinal transplantation. As DNA, the CDR3 is TGCGCCAGCAGCTTGAGTCTAGGAAACTATGGCTACACCTTC. Protein sequence: CASSLSLGNYGYTF.